This T cell receptor (beta chain) was recorded in a study of cytomegalovirus exposure and HLA in healthy donors. Study-wide findings and caveats: Indistinguishable V segments such as TRBV6-2 and TRBV6-3 were excluded. Highest at DRB1 and lowest at HLA-C, TCR association rates differed among HLA loci in a later analysis.

For this clone: The antigen is undetermined.

Germline CDR1 is ENHRY and CDR2 is SYGVKD. This CDR3 has 15 amino acids. The ends were cut back, 0 bases at V and 4 bases at J, with 10 bases in the middle. The primer mix had 60 Vbeta and 13 Jbeta primers. TCRdb's copy holds only in-frame clones and misses some; the assay was immunoSEQ multiplex PCR. The sample contains 100,000 or so clones, around 80% of which appear only once. This receptor was obtained from a male donor in good health and CMV-seronegative. Sequencing was performed on PBMCs. V is TRBV10-3 and J is TRBJ1-5; D is unresolved. This CDR3 is CAISESGLPNQPQHF. Written as DNA, the CDR3 is TGTGCCATCAGTGAGTCCGGACTTCCTAATCAGCCCCAGCATTTT.